This T cell receptor (beta chain) was observed in a study of shared clonotypes between healthy human individuals. The data were produced by immunoSEQ multiplex PCR, yet TCRdb's version contains in-frame clones alone and is incomplete. The sample lists 850,000 to 1,200,000 clones, 75% occurring once. Per the germline V gene, CDR1 is MNHEY and CDR2 is SVGAGI. CDR3 size: 13 residues. Trimming took 2 bases from V and 2 from J, leaving 6 bases between them. Notes on this clone: This same CDR3 is encoded by further DNA sequences in the sample.

The receptor was isolated from a man aged 18 to 35 in good health. The genes are TRBV6-5 and TRBJ2-5, with a tentative D call TRBD2 (5 bases). Input material: memory CD4+ T cells sorted from blood. The subset: CD45RA-negative fraction. In DNA, the CDR3 is TGTGCCAGCAGTTACGGAGGTCAAGAGACCCAGTACTTC. Its protein is CASSYGGQETQYF.